A selection of T cell receptor beta chains follows, all from one sample in a study of spatial heterogeneity in lung cancer. TCRdb independently ran MiXCR on the 5' RACE reads; one entry per CDR3 protein. This table holds around 6,600 distinct CDR3 sequences, roughly 5.9% found once. Sequenced material: normal lung tissue next to the tumor, taken at surgery. These receptor sequences come from a female donor with early-stage non-small cell lung cancer. The CDR3 runs from the conserved cysteine through the conserved F or W. The D gene is left open where the match is weak. Clone size is stated in some rows and not others, as once, few, many or a class when expanded.

length | J | D | V | size | CDR3 | DNA
13 | TRBJ2-4 | . | TRBV18 | many | CASSPSGRRHQYF | TGTGCCAGCTCACCCTCAGGGAGGCGGCATCAGTACTTC
15 | TRBJ2-5 | . | TRBV5-1 | . | CASSTRDSTEETQYF | TGCGCCAGCAGTACTCGGGACTCAACTGAAGAGACCCAGTACTTC
14 | TRBJ2-7 | TRBD1 | TRBV20-1 | many | CSARPTGESNEQYF | TGCAGTGCTCGACCGACAGGGGAGTCCAACGAGCAGTACTTC
17 | TRBJ2-2 | . | TRBV20-1 | few | CSAIRARRGPNTGELFF | TGCAGTGCTATTCGGGCTAGGCGGGGACCGAACACCGGGGAGCTGTTTTTT
11 | TRBJ2-1 | . | TRBV12-3/TRBV12-4 | many | CASSLGAGQFF | TGTGCCAGCAGTTTAGGGGCGGGGCAGTTCTTC
13 | TRBJ1-5 | . | TRBV15 | many | CATSRDGNPAQHF | TGTGCCACCAGCAGAGATGGCAACCCGGCCCAGCATTTT
15 | TRBJ2-7 | . | TRBV7-2 | many | CASSLGPSPNYEQYF | TGTGCCAGCAGCTTAGGTCCGTCCCCAAACTACGAGCAGTACTTC
16 | TRBJ1-1 | TRBD1 | TRBV3-1 | medium-sized | CASRHRTGVRNTEAFF | TGTGCCAGCAGACACAGGACAGGGGTTAGAAACACTGAAGCTTTCTTT
14 | TRBJ2-3 | TRBD2 | TRBV10-3 | many | CASSGGGWGDTQYF | TGTGCCTCCAGCGGCGGGGGATGGGGAGATACGCAGTATTTT
15 | TRBJ1-5 | . | TRBV7-8 | many | CASSLVESSGQPQHF | TGTGCCAGCAGCTTAGTTGAGTCGTCCGGACAGCCCCAGCATTTT
13 | TRBJ2-2 | . | TRBV6-6 | many | CASSYSQARELFF | TGTGCCAGCAGTTACTCACAGGCCCGGGAGCTGTTTTTT
16 | TRBJ2-1 | TRBD2 | TRBV28 | medium-sized | CASSFSSGRGNDEQFF | TGTGCCAGCAGTTTCTCTAGCGGGAGAGGTAACGATGAGCAGTTCTTC
12 | TRBJ2-7 | . | TRBV5-1 | many | CASSWNGDEQYF | TGCGCCAGCAGCTGGAACGGGGACGAGCAGTACTTC
16 | TRBJ2-2 | . | TRBV10-2 | medium-sized | CASSVNRGPGAGELFF | TGCGCCAGCAGTGTTAATAGGGGACCGGGCGCCGGGGAGCTGTTTTTT
12 | TRBJ2-3 | . | TRBV29-1 | medium-sized | CSLDDGTDTQYF | TGCAGCCTTGATGACGGCACAGATACGCAGTATTTT
13 | TRBJ2-5 | TRBD1 | TRBV12-3/TRBV12-4 | many | CASNRDSQETQYF | TGTGCCAGCAACCGGGACAGCCAAGAGACCCAGTACTTC
14 | TRBJ2-2 | TRBD2 | TRBV6-6 | many | CASTPGLAGGELFF | TGTGCCAGCACCCCGGGACTAGCGGGAGGGGAGCTGTTTTTT
14 | TRBJ1-1 | TRBD1 | TRBV30 | . | CAWSEDRVVVTAFF | TGTGCCTGGAGTGAGGACAGGGTAGTAGTAACGGCTTTCTTT
15 | TRBJ2-3 | . | TRBV27 | . | CASSLTGKSTDTQYF | TGTGCCAGCAGTTTAACAGGGAAGAGTACAGATACGCAGTATTTT
17 | TRBJ1-3 | . | TRBV18 | medium-sized | CASSHNIGGNSGNTIYF | TGTGCCAGCTCACACAATATCGGCGGCAACTCTGGAAACACCATATATTTT
13 | TRBJ1-2 | . | TRBV25-1 | many | CASSEYGHYGYTF | TGTGCCAGCAGTGAATATGGGCACTATGGCTACACCTTC
16 | TRBJ2-3 | . | TRBV7-8 | many | CASSFASGWSTDTQYF | TGTGCCAGCAGCTTCGCGTCGGGCTGGAGCACAGATACGCAGTATTTT
13 | TRBJ2-5 | . | TRBV2 | . | CAIRRGLQETQYF | TGTGCCATCCGCCGGGGTTTACAAGAGACCCAGTACTTC
14 | TRBJ2-5 | TRBD2 | TRBV19 | many | CASSSGRAGETQYF | TGTGCCAGTAGTAGCGGGAGGGCCGGGGAGACCCAGTACTTC
14 | TRBJ2-7 | TRBD1 | TRBV10-3 | many | CAIRSGTGSDEQYF | TGTGCCATCAGATCCGGGACAGGGAGCGACGAGCAGTACTTC
14 | TRBJ2-1 | TRBD2 | TRBV7-6 | few | CASSLTPGGDEQFF | TGTGCCAGCAGCCTCACACCGGGGGGGGATGAGCAGTTCTTC
17 | TRBJ2-6 | . | TRBV5-6 | medium-sized | CASSSTGVRSGANVLTF | TGTGCCAGCAGCTCAACAGGTGTCCGGTCTGGGGCCAACGTCCTGACTTTC
16 | TRBJ2-5 | . | TRBV28 | medium-sized | CASSFGPGMRQETQYF | TGTGCCAGCAGTTTCGGCCCGGGGATGCGTCAAGAGACCCAGTACTTC
12 | TRBJ2-7 | . | TRBV5-1 | . | CASSWGGYEQYF | TGCGCCAGCAGTTGGGGCGGGTACGAGCAGTACTTC
12 | TRBJ2-7 | . | TRBV20-1 | many | CSATASEYEQYF | TGCAGCGCTACCGCTAGCGAGTACGAGCAGTACTTC
18 | TRBJ2-3 | TRBD1 | TRBV23-1 | medium-sized | CASSQTRQGPGGTDTQYF | TGCGCCAGCAGTCAGACCAGACAGGGACCTGGGGGCACAGATACGCAGTATTTT
15 | TRBJ1-1 | . | TRBV20-1 | medium-sized | CSARSGYQTNTEAFF | TGCAGTGCTAGATCGGGGTACCAAACGAACACTGAAGCTTTCTTT
11 | TRBJ1-1 | . | TRBV12-3/TRBV12-4 | many | CASSSYTEAFF | TGTGCCAGCAGTTCGTACACTGAAGCTTTCTTT
18 | TRBJ2-2 | TRBD2 | TRBV7-8 | medium-sized | CASSPRLAGGVNTGELFF | TGTGCCAGCAGCCCCCGACTAGCGGGAGGAGTAAACACCGGGGAGCTGTTTTTT
15 | TRBJ2-5 | TRBD2 | TRBV28 | many | CASSSSGSVVETQYF | TGTGCCAGCAGTTCAAGCGGGAGTGTAGTAGAGACCCAGTACTTC
13 | TRBJ2-2 | . | TRBV7-2 | many | CASSLGTPGELFF | TGTGCCAGCAGCTTAGGGACCCCCGGGGAGCTGTTTTTT
14 | TRBJ2-3 | . | TRBV21-1 | many | CASSKVNPRDTQYF | TGTGCCAGCAGCAAAGTAAACCCCCGAGATACGCAGTATTTT
16 | TRBJ2-1 | TRBD1 | TRBV5-1 | medium-sized | CASSGGQLLSYNEQFF | TGCGCCAGCAGCGGGGGACAGCTACTCTCCTACAATGAGCAGTTCTTC
14 | TRBJ1-1 | . | TRBV6-6 | many | CASSPGTRATEAFF | TGTGCCAGCAGCCCGGGGACACGGGCCACTGAAGCTTTCTTT
15 | TRBJ2-7 | . | TRBV12-3/TRBV12-4 | many | CASSLMGDRAYEQYF | TGTGCCAGCAGTTTAATGGGGGATCGCGCCTACGAGCAGTACTTC
15 | TRBJ1-4 | . | TRBV10-3 | medium-sized | CATRGSEALNEKLFF | TGTGCCACCAGGGGCAGCGAGGCCTTAAATGAAAAACTGTTTTTT
15 | TRBJ2-6 | . | TRBV20-1 | many | CSARDRRSGANVLTF | TGCAGTGCTAGAGATCGGCGGTCTGGGGCCAACGTCCTGACTTTC
14 | TRBJ1-5 | TRBD1 | TRBV3-1 | many | CASSRTGGEQPQHF | TGTGCCAGCAGCCGGACAGGGGGTGAACAGCCCCAGCATTTT
15 | TRBJ2-5 | TRBD2 | TRBV29-1 | medium-sized | CSVAGIAGDQETQYF | TGCAGCGTTGCAGGGATAGCGGGAGACCAAGAGACCCAGTACTTC
12 | TRBJ2-5 | TRBD2 | TRBV5-1 | many | CASRREGETQYF | TGCGCCAGCAGGAGGGAGGGAGAGACCCAGTACTTC
11 | TRBJ2-3 | TRBD2 | TRBV6-2/TRBV6-3 | many | CASSTGTSCVF | TGTGCCAGCAGCACCGGGACTAGTTGTGTCTTT
16 | TRBJ1-5 | . | TRBV20-1 | medium-sized | CSAGDILGVSNQPQHF | TGCAGTGCGGGGGACATCCTAGGGGTTAGCAATCAGCCCCAGCATTTT
15 | TRBJ1-1 | . | TRBV29-1 | . | CSVEDSSGPNTEAFF | TGCAGCGTTGAAGATAGCAGTGGCCCGAACACTGAAGCTTTCTTT
14 | TRBJ2-7 | TRBD1 | TRBV20-1 | medium-sized | CSARNPGQPDKQYF | TGCAGTGCTCGTAATCCGGGACAGCCAGACAAGCAGTACTTC
16 | TRBJ2-5 | . | TRBV19 | many | CASSTRSGRRVGTQYF | TGTGCCAGTAGTACCCGGTCTGGAAGAAGGGTAGGGACCCAGTACTTC